This T cell receptor (beta chain) appears in the sequencing data of a study of T cell clonality in common variable immunodeficiency. Overall study results and limits: The cause of increased CVID clonality remains unclear without subpopulation sequencing. CVID subjects shared fewer TCRbeta clones than healthy controls did. Reportedly, TCR beta sequences from common variable immunodeficiency showed fewer deletions and N-nucleotide insertions.

This clone showed up many times. What it recognizes is unknown. The read is 3 residues too short to cover the CDR3 end, so that end is filled in from the germline J gene. Assay used: immunoSEQ multiplex PCR; TCRdb lists only in-frame clones, some missing. This sample has about 28,000 clones, each found more than once. Germline V gene sequence: CDR1 MNHEY, CDR2 SVGEGT. The CDR3 has 14 residues. V lost 2 bases and J lost 2, with 9 bases in between. V is TRBV6-2 or TRBV6-3 and J is TRBJ2-5, with D tentatively TRBD1 (6 bases). The sequenced sample consisted of peripheral blood mononuclear cells. The source of this sequence is a person aged 18 to 70 in good health. CDR3 DNA (partial): TGTGCCAGCAGTTACGGCAGGGGACAAGAGACC. Protein product: CASSYGRGQET. The full CDR3 reads CASSYGRGQETQYF.